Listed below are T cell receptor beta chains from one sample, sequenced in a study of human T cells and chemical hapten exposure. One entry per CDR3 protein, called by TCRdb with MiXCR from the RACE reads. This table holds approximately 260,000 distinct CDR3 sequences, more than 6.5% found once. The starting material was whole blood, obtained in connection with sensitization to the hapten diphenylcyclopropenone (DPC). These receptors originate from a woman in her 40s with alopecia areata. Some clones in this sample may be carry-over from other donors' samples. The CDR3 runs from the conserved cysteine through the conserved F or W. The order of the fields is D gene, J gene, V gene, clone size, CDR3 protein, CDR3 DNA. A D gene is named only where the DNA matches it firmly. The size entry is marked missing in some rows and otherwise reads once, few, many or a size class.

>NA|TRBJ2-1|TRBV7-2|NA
CASSLFWGNEQFF
TGTGCCAGCAGCCTCTTTTGGGGGAATGAGCAGTTCTTC
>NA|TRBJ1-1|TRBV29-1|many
CSAHREEGTEAFF
TGCAGCGCCCACAGGGAAGAGGGCACTGAAGCTTTCTTT
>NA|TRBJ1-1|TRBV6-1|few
CASGGTSPEAFF
TGTGCCAGCGGAGGGACATCCCCTGAAGCTTTCTTT
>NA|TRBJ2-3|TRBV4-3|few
CASSQDGAHPDTQYF
TGCGCCAGCAGCCAAGATGGGGCGCATCCAGATACGCAGTATTTT
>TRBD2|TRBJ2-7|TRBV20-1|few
CSAPFSPLAGGPYEQYF
TGCAGTGCTCCCTTTTCACCTCTAGCGGGGGGTCCCTACGAGCAGTACTTC
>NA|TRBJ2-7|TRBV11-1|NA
CASSILREEQYF
TGTGCCAGCAGCATCCTAAGGGAAGAGCAGTACTTC
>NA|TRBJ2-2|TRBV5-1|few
CASSRNGQSNTGELFF
TGCGCCAGCAGCCGGAACGGACAGTCGAACACCGGGGAGCTGTTTTTT
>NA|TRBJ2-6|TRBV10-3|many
CAISESIVLTF
TGTGCCATCAGTGAGTCGATTGTCCTGACTTTC
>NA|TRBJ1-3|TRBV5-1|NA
CASSPGQSSGNTIYF
TGCGCCAGCAGCCCAGGACAGAGCTCTGGAAACACCATATATTTT
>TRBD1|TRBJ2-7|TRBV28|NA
CASSLGTVSYEQYF
TGTGCCAGCAGTTTAGGGACAGTTTCCTACGAGCAGTACTTC
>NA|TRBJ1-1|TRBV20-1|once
CSAPHGGPGTGAFF
TGCAGTGCTCCCCACGGGGGTCCAGGGACTGGAGCTTTCTTT
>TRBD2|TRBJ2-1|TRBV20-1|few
CTLSGLADNEQFF
TGCACCCTAAGCGGGCTAGCGGACAATGAGCAGTTCTTC
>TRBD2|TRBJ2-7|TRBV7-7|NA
CATQAGGRGEQYF
TGTGCTACCCAGGCGGGAGGAAGAGGGGAGCAGTACTTC
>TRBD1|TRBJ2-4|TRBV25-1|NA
CASSVTGVRDIQYF
TGTGCCAGCAGTGTAACAGGGGTGAGGGACATTCAGTACTTC
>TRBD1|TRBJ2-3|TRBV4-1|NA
CASSFTGVLSTDTQYF
TGCGCCAGCAGTTTCACAGGGGTCCTTAGCACAGATACGCAGTATTTT
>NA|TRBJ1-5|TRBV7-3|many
CAPGRGRQPQHF
TGTGCCCCAGGGAGGGGCCGTCAGCCCCAGCATTTT
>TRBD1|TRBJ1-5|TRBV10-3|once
CATRSGGGNQPQHF
TGTGCCACCCGGTCAGGGGGCGGCAATCAGCCCCAGCATTTT